This T cell receptor (beta chain) emerged from a study of T cells in Graves' hyperthyroidism and ophthalmopathy. On the study more broadly: Peripheral blood samples were taken at initial diagnosis, prior to any treatment.

Newly diagnosed hyperthyroidism patients aged 18 to 65 years had disease lasting under 2 months. PBMCs came from roughly 10 ml fresh peripheral blood. V shed 5 bases, J shed 5 bases, and the junction held 6 bases outside the gene matches. The germline CDR1 and CDR2 sequences are MNHNS and SASEGT. The CDR3 has 15 amino acids. RNA transcripts served as the template for amplifying TCR beta CDR3 regions. HTBI primers were employed in a first-round RT-PCR of the TCR CDR3. TCRdb recomputed calls from the multiplex PCR reads with MiXCR, one row per CDR3 protein. The sample records under 300,000 distinct CDR3 sequences, roughly 13% being singletons. In this sample, this clonotype turned up many times. The antigen remains undetermined. Study-wide findings and caveats: Stable hyperthyroidism was separated from ophthalmopathy by a model based on 13 V-J features.

The sample was blood. The rearrangement links TRBV6-1 to TRBJ2-7; the match to TRBD2 covers 13 bases. The TCR originated in a woman between 40 and 50 years old with Graves' hyperthyroidism. CDR3 coding DNA: TGTGCCAGCAGTTCGACTAGCGGGAGGCTCGACGAGCAGTACTTC. This codes for CASSSTSGRLDEQYF.